These 4 T cell receptor beta chains were all obtained from the same sample, sequenced in a study of blood T cell repertoires in COVID-19 (dated by TCRdb to 2020 to 2021). The library was prepared using the immunoSEQ multiplex PCR assay. The immuneACCESS repertoire file appears here via TCRdb, limited to in-frame rearrangements. These files lack a portion of the clones; in checked studies, under half of the deficit traces to unresolved V genes, and the cause of the others is not known. Within this sample are 200,000 to 300,000 clones, with 86% of them counted one time only. More than 2.5% of the sample is taken by the ten largest. Material: peripheral blood. The receptors come from a woman aged 25 to 39 who had recovered from COVID-19.

This clone was seen a handful of times. The rearrangement links TRBV18 to TRBJ1-2, with 10 nucleotides matching TRBD1. CDR3 length: 15 amino acids. V trimming: 0 bases; J trimming: 7 bases; junction bases outside the gene matches: 5. The V gene's germline CDR1 is KGHSH and CDR2 LQKENI. The CDR3 DNA reads as TGTGCCAGCTCACCACCGTGGACAGGGGGTAGTGGCTACACCTTC. Its protein product is CASSPPWTGGSGYTF.

The chain combines TRBV6-2 or TRBV6-3 with TRBJ1-2; no clear D. V lost 0 bases and J lost 4, with 12 bases in between. Germline V gives CDR1 MNHEY, CDR2 SVGEGT. The CDR3 length is 15 residues. DNA of the CDR3: TGTGCCAGCAGTTACTCTGAGATCCCAGGCTATGGCTACACCTTC. It is translated as CASSYSEIPGYGYTF.

This clone was recorded at least ten times. The rearrangement uses TRBV19 and TRBJ2-1; 7 bases agree with TRBD1. The CDR3 is made up of 16 amino acids. Per the germline V gene, CDR1 is LNHDA and CDR2 is SQIVND (reference sequence). V lost 5 bases and J lost 0; bases outside the gene matches: 7. The CDR3 loop reads CASSHQGGVSYNEQFF. In DNA form, the CDR3 reads TGTGCCAGTAGTCACCAAGGGGGCGTCTCCTACAATGAGCAGTTCTTC.

The chain recombines TRBV30 with TRBJ2-3; 8 bases are a match to TRBD2. The CDR3 runs 18 residues. V gave up 2 bases and J gave up 3 bases; unmatched junction bases: 16. From germline, CDR1 is GTSNPN and CDR2 SVGIG (reference sequence). The CDR3 sequence is CAWSKMGSGGIPTDTQYF. The CDR3, as DNA: TGTGCCTGGAGTAAGATGGGGAGCGGGGGAATTCCAACAGATACGCAGTATTTT.